The rows below give T cell receptor beta chains drawn from one sample of a study of T cells after yellow fever vaccination. TCRdb ran MiXCR on the 5' RACE reads and lists one entry per CDR3 protein. The table lists about 340,000 distinct CDR3 sequences, roughly an eighth of them singletons. The specimen comprised CD4+ T cells sorted from PBMCs, sampled 15 days after the yellow fever booster vaccination. The receptors were sampled from a young man who received the YFV17D yellow fever vaccine. The CDR3 runs from the conserved cysteine through the conserved F or W. Only some rows state a clone size, as once, few, many or a class for expanded clones.

>NA|TRBV6-5|TRBJ1-3
CASVVGNTIYF
>many|TRBV6-5|TRBJ1-6
CASSRTDSVSNSPLHF
>few|TRBV7-9|TRBJ1-6
CASSLGFTDTNSPLHF
>NA|TRBV27|TRBJ2-6
CASSRSRGSSGANVLTF
>few|TRBV5-1|TRBJ2-1
CASSLGAGEQFF
>many|TRBV3-1|TRBJ1-2
CASSPGTGGFGYTF
>NA|TRBV7-6|TRBJ2-1
CASSPTASNYNEQFF
>few|TRBV5-1|TRBJ1-1
CASSLGDSRAFF
>NA|TRBV12-3/TRBV12-4|TRBJ1-6
CASTPGAGLGSPLHF
>NA|TRBV10-1|TRBJ2-5
CASLGDPGGGTQYF
>NA|TRBV5-1|TRBJ1-3
CASSFEGGNTIYF
>NA|TRBV3-1|TRBJ2-1
CASSQGGTYNEQFF
>NA|TRBV5-1|TRBJ2-1
CASSFEALGGASYNEQFF
>NA|TRBV9|TRBJ2-5
CASSEMGGGETQYF
>NA|TRBV9|TRBJ1-6
CASSERAGTGLTPLHF
>few|TRBV30|TRBJ1-6
CAYSTGPTLNSPLHF
>few|TRBV20-1|TRBJ1-2
CSAPPRYGYGYTF
>many|TRBV7-2|TRBJ2-2
CASSLAASEGGELFF
>NA|TRBV7-7|TRBJ2-5
CASSVGGPRKTQYF
>few|TRBV4-1|TRBJ2-7
CASSQVTGGSVYEQYF
>NA|TRBV6-6|TRBJ2-3
CASSSQGLGTQYF
>NA|TRBV10-3|TRBJ2-7
CATHSGSLHLEQYF
>many|TRBV27|TRBJ1-6
CASSPQGAGSPLHF
>NA|TRBV7-6|TRBJ1-3
CASWDTYSGNTIYF
>many|TRBV10-3|TRBJ2-1
CAISEGWDRNEQFF
>few|TRBV10-3|TRBJ2-7
CAISELISGGFEQYF